The table lists the clone carrying this T cell receptor (beta chain) with a count of one. The data belong to a study of blood T cell repertoires in COVID-19. Study summary: Sample material is recorded as cDNA or gDNA derived from T cells, B-cell-depleted T cells, or PBMCs.

Authors' methods: Amplified reference gene primers provided the basis for estimating nucleated cell counts. The method was immunoSEQ multiplex PCR; TCRdb's version includes in-frame clones alone and lacks a portion of them. The V and J calls and clone size come from that table; D and trimming were worked out from the DNA. Seen here are approximately 170,000 clones, about four fifths observed once, and the top ten hold roughly 4%. The study drew participants aged about 18 to 95 years from approximately 23 US areas. Clinical histories supplied by participants themselves formed the basis of cohort assignment. V lost 10 bases and J lost 6; bases outside the gene matches: 17. Germline CDR1 WNHNN, CDR2 SYGVQD (reference sequence). This CDR3 comprises 15 residues.

The specimen was PBMCs or T cells enriched from blood (not recorded which). The source of this sequence is a woman aged 50 to 60 in a cohort exposed to, infected with or recovered from COVID-19 (not recorded which). The V call is TRBV10-1, the J call TRBJ2-7, with TRBD2 matching over 8 bases. The CDR3 sequence is CATGLEGAGVSEQYF. In DNA, the CDR3 is TGCGCCACCGGCTTGGAAGGAGCGGGAGTCTCCGAGCAGTACTTC.